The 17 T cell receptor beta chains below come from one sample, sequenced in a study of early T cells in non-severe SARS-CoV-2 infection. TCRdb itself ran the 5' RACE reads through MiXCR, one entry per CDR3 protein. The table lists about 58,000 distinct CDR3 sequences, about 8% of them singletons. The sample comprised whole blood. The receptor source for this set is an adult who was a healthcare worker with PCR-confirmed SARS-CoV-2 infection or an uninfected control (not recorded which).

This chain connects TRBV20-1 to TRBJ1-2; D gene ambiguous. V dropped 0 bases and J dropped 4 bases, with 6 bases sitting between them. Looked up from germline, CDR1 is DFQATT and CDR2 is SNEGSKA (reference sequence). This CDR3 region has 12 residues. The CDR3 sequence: CSARDNSYGYTF. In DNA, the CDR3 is TGCAGTGCTAGAGATAACAGCTATGGCTACACCTTC.

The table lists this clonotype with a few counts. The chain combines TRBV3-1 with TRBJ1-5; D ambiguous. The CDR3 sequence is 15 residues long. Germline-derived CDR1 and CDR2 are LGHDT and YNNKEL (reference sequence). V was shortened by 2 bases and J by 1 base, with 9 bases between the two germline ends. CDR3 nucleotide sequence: TGTGCCAGCAGCCAAAGGGCTGGGAGCAATCAGCCCCAGCATTTT. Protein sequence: CASSQRAGSNQPQHF.

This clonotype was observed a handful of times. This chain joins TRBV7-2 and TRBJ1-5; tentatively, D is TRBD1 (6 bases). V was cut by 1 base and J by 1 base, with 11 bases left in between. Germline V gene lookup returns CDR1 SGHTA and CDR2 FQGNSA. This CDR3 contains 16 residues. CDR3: CASSLVGGASNQPQHF. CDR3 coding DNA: TGTGCCAGCAGCTTAGTGGGGGGCGCAAGCAATCAGCCCCAGCATTTT.

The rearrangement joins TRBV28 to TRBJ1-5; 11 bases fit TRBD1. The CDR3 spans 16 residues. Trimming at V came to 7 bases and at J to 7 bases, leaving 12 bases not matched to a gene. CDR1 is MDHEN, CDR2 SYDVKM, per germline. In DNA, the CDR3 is TGTGCCAGCAACTTTCTCGGACAGGGGGCGAGGCAGCCCCAGCATTTT. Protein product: CASNFLGQGARQPQHF.

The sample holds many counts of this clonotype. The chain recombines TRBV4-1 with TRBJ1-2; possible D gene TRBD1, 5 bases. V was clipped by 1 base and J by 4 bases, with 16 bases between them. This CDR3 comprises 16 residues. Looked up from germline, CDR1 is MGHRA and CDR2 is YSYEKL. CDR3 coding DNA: TGCGCCAGCAGCCAAGTCCTAGGGTCGGGGACCTATGGCTACACCTTC. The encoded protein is CASSQVLGSGTYGYTF.

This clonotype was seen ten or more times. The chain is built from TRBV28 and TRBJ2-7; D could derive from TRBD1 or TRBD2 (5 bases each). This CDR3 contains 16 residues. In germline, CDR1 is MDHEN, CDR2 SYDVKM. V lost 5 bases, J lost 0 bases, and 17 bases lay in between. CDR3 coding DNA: TGTGCCAGCAGTCCAGGACCGGGACGCCTCTCCTACGAGCAGTACTTC. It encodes CASSPGPGRLSYEQYF.

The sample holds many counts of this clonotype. The CDR3 loop is CSVEGRGNTIYF. In DNA form, the CDR3 reads TGCAGCGTTGAGGGCAGGGGAAACACCATATATTTT. The chain links TRBV29-1 to TRBJ1-3; D remains ambiguous. The CDR3 spans 12 residues. V dropped 3 bases and J dropped 4 bases, with 7 bases sitting between them. Per germline, CDR1 SQVTM and CDR2 ANQGSEA.

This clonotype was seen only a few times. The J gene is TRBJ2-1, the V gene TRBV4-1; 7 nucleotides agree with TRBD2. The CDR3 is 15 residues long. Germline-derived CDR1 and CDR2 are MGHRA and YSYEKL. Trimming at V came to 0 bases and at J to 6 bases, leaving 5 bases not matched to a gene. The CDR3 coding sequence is TGCGCCAGCAGCCAAGATATGCGGGGGACCAATGAGCAGTTCTTC. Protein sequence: CASSQDMRGTNEQFF.

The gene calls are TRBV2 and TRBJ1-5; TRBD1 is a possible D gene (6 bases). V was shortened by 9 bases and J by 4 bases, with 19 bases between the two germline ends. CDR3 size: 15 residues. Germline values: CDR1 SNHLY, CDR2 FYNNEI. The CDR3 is CASTRDQGTNQPQHF. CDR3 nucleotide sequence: TGTGCCAGTACCCGAGATCAGGGGACAAATCAGCCCCAGCATTTT.

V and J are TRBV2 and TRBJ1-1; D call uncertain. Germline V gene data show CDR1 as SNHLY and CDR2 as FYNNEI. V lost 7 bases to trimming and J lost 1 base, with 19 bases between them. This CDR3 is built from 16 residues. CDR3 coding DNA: TGTGCCAGCACCCCACGGTCGTCCGCGGCGAACACTGAAGCTTTCTTT. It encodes CASTPRSSAANTEAFF.

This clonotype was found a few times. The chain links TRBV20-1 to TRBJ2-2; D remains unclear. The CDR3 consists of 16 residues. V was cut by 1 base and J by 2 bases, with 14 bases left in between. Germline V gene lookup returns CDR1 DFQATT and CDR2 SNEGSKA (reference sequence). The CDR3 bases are TGCAGTGCTAGAGGAGACCCGGTAACTAACACCGGGGAGCTGTTTTTT. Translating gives CSARGDPVTNTGELFF.

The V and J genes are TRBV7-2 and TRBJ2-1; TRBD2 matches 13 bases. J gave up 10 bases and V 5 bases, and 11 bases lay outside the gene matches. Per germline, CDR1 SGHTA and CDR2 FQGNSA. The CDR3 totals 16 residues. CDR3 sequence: CASSPPLLAGGREQFF. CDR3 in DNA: TGTGCCAGCAGCCCTCCACTACTAGCGGGAGGGCGCGAGCAGTTCTTC.

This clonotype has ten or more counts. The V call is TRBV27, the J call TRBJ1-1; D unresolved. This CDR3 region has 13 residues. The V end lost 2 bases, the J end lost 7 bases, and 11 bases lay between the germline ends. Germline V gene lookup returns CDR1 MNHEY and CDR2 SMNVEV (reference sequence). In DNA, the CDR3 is TGTGCCAGCAGTTTAATCGCGGAAGATGAAGCTTTCTTT. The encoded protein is CASSLIAEDEAFF.

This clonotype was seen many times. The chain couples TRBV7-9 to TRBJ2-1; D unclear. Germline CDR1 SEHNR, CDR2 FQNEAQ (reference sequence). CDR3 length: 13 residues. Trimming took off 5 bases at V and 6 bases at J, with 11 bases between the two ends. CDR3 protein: CASSRVPLNEQFF. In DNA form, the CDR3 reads TGTGCCAGCAGCCGCGTGCCCCTCAATGAGCAGTTCTTC.

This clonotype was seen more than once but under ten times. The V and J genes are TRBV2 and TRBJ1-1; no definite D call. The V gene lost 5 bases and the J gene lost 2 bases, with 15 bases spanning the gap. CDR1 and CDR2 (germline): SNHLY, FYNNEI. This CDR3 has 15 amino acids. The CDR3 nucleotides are TGTGCCAGCAGTCAAGGCGGGGTTCAAAACACTGAAGCTTTCTTT. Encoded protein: CASSQGGVQNTEAFF. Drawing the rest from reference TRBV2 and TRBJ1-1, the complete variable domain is EPEVTQTPSHQVTQMGQEVILRCVPISNHLYFYWYRQILGQKVEFLVSFYNNEISEKSEIFDDQFSVERPDGSNFTLKIRSTKLEDSAMYFCASSQGGVQNTEAFFGQGTRLTVV.

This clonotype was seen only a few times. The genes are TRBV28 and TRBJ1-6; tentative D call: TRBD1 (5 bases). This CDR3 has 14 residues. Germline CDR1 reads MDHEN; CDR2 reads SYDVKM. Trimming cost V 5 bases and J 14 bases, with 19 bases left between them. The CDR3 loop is CASSRTGPSWALHF. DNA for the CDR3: TGTGCCAGCAGTCGAACGGGGCCTTCCTGGGCCCTCCACTTT.

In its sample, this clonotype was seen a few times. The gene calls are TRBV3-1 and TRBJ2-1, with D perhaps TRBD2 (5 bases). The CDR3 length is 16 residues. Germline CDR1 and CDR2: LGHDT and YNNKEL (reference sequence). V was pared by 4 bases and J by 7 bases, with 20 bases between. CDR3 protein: CASSPRKGGRRNEQFF. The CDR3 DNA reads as TGTGCCAGCAGCCCCCGGAAGGGCGGGCGTCGAAATGAGCAGTTCTTC.